Each of the 9 T cell receptor beta chains below was sequenced from the same sample in a study of blood T cell repertoires in COVID-19. Profiled with immunoSEQ multiplex PCR; TCRdb holds only in-frame clones, not every one. The table includes about 200,000 clones, 75% to 90% detected once. Source material: peripheral blood. The receptor source for this set is a human donor with active or convalescent COVID-19. The donor label of this sample is uncertain.

This clone is a singleton in its sample. V is TRBV6-5 and J is TRBJ1-3, with 7 bases identical to TRBD1. V gave up 6 bases and J gave up 2 bases; unmatched junction bases: 4. The CDR3 runs to 14 residues. The germline V gene encodes CDR1 MNHEY and CDR2 SVGAGI. In nucleotides, the CDR3 is TGTGCCAGCAGGCCCGGGACAGCTGGAAACACCATATATTTT. Translating it yields CASRPGTAGNTIYF.

CDR3 sequence reads: CASSESRVYTEAFF. Written as DNA, the CDR3 is TGCGCCAGCAGTGAGTCGAGGGTTTACACTGAAGCTTTCTTT. The chain joins TRBV10-1 to TRBJ1-1; D is unclear. Germline values: CDR1 WNHNN, CDR2 SYGVQD (reference sequence). Trimming cost V 0 bases and J 3 bases, with 8 bases left between them. This CDR3 region has 14 residues.

As for this clone: Other DNA sequences of this sample code for an identical CDR3. V is TRBV5-4 and J is TRBJ2-7; TRBD2 matches 8 bases. The CDR3 covers 15 residues. Germline V CDR1 and CDR2: SGHNT, YYREEE (reference sequence). The V segment lost 2 bases and the J segment 3 bases; nucleotides outside the gene matches: 7. As DNA, the CDR3 is TGTGCCAGCAGCTTAGGGGGTAGCGGGAACTACGAGCAGTACTTC. It codes for CASSLGGSGNYEQYF.

V usage is TRBV5-6 and J usage is TRBJ2-7, with 9 bases identical to TRBD2. The V gene's germline CDR1 is SGHDT and CDR2 YYEEEE. Germline trimming cut 4 bases from V and 7 bases from J; bases unmatched to any gene: 6. This CDR3 contains 13 residues. This CDR3 is CASSVGLAGEQYF. CDR3 bases: TGTGCCAGCAGCGTGGGACTAGCAGGGGAGCAGTACTTC.

In this sample, this clone turned up a few times. The V call is TRBV28, the J call TRBJ2-2, with 7 positions matching TRBD2. This CDR3 comprises 16 residues. V dropped 5 bases and J dropped 4; count of bases not matched to a gene: 10. Germline values: CDR1 MDHEN, CDR2 SYDVKM. The CDR3 DNA sequence: TGTGCCAGCAGTCCTGGGGGGAGGGATTCCACCGGGGAGCTGTTTTTT. This codes for CASSPGGRDSTGELFF.

This chain uses TRBV4-1 with TRBJ1-4, with a tentative D call TRBD1 (5 bases). Trimming took off 0 bases at V and 5 bases at J, with 7 bases between the two ends. CDR3 length equals 14 residues. The V gene's germline CDR1 is MGHRA and CDR2 YSYEKL. CDR3 nucleotide sequence: TGCGCCAGCAGCCAAGAGGACATAAATGAAAAACTGTTTTTT. This encodes CASSQEDINEKLFF.

V and J are TRBV29-1 and TRBJ2-1; 7 bases align to TRBD2. J lost 7 bases, V lost 4 bases, and 13 bases had no gene match. CDR3 length: 15 amino acids. CDR1 is SQVTM, CDR2 ANQGSEA, per germline. The CDR3 nucleotides read TGCAGCGTTGTTGAGGCGGGAGAGGTTAAGAATGAGCAGTTCTTC. Its protein is CSVVEAGEVKNEQFF.

V usage is TRBV30 and J usage is TRBJ2-1, with a weak D call TRBD1 (6 bases). Per the germline V gene, CDR1 is GTSNPN and CDR2 is SVGIG (reference sequence). The V end was cut by 5 bases, the J end by 10 bases, with 18 bases between. This CDR3 is 13 amino acids long. CDR3 nucleotide sequence: TGTGCCTGGTCCGGACAGCTCGAGTTAGAGCAGTTCTTC. The encoded protein is CAWSGQLELEQFF.

The CDR3: CASTLLIDRVQPQHF. The CDR3 bases are TGTGCCAGCACCTTACTGATCGACAGGGTTCAGCCCCAGCATTTT. This chain uses TRBV28 with TRBJ1-5; 7 positions agree with TRBD1. Germline values: CDR1 MDHEN, CDR2 SYDVKM. With 7 bases clipped from V and 6 bases from J, the junction kept 12 bases outside the gene matches. This CDR3 is 15 amino acids long.